Listed below are T cell receptor beta chains from one sample, sequenced in a study of blood T cell repertoires in COVID-19. The table came from immunoSEQ multiplex PCR; TCRdb's copy has only in-frame clones and leaves some out. Among 180,000 or so clones listed, 86% were seen once. The sample taken for sequencing was peripheral blood. Receptors were obtained from a woman aged 60-75 years with COVID-19, enrolled during active disease. Both conserved end residues are part of each CDR3. D genes are given only for firm matches. The size entry is marked missing in some rows and otherwise reads once, few, many or a size class.

clone size,V gene,D gene,J gene,CDR3 protein,CDR3 DNA
NA,TRBV6-2/TRBV6-3,NA,TRBJ1-5,CASSSLQAVNQPQHF,TGTGCCAGCAGTTCCTTGCAGGCCGTTAATCAGCCCCAGCATTTT
NA,TRBV4-1,NA,TRBJ1-2,CASSQGLGGIGYGYTF,TGCGCCAGCAGCCAAGGCCTCGGGGGTATCGGCTATGGCTACACCTTC
NA,TRBV7-2,TRBD2,TRBJ2-1,CASSLAGSGSRNEQFF,TGTGCCAGCAGCTTAGCGGGTAGCGGGAGTCGAAATGAGCAGTTCTTC
NA,TRBV9,TRBD1,TRBJ2-7,CASSVGRQGLYEQYF,TGTGCCAGCAGCGTAGGCCGACAGGGGCTGTACGAGCAGTACTTC
few,TRBV5-1,TRBD1,TRBJ1-1,CASSYSGTGGPEAFF,TGCGCCAGCAGCTATTCCGGGACAGGGGGCCCTGAAGCTTTCTTT
NA,TRBV19,NA,TRBJ1-5,CASSSNQPQHF,TGTGCCAGTAGTTCGAATCAGCCCCAGCATTTT
NA,TRBV6-5,NA,TRBJ1-5,CASSYRSAPRDQPQHF,TGTGCCAGCAGTTATCGATCGGCTCCTCGGGATCAACCCCAGCATTTT
NA,TRBV5-1,TRBD1,TRBJ1-1,CASRTDRDEAFF,TGCGCCAGCAGGACGGACAGGGATGAAGCTTTCTTT
NA,TRBV29-1,NA,TRBJ1-3,CSVSPGSANTIYF,TGCAGCGTATCCCCGGGGTCAGCAAACACCATATATTTT
NA,TRBV19,TRBD2,TRBJ2-5,CASVRQTSGRRETQYF,TGTGCCAGTGTCCGGCAGACTAGCGGGAGAAGAGAGACCCAGTACTTC
NA,TRBV5-1,NA,TRBJ2-7,CASSLEGGPYEQYF,TGCGCCAGCAGCTTGGAAGGGGGTCCCTACGAGCAGTACTTC
NA,TRBV7-2,NA,TRBJ1-1,CASSLSSGNTEAFF,TGTGCCAGCAGCTTATCTTCCGGGAACACTGAAGCTTTCTTT
NA,TRBV19,NA,TRBJ2-3,CASSPSGVRTDTQYF,TGTGCCAGTAGTCCTTCGGGAGTACGGACAGATACGCAGTATTTT
NA,TRBV7-2,TRBD1,TRBJ2-3,CASSPRGRGLGDTQYF,TGTGCCAGCAGCCCCCGGGGCAGGGGGCTTGGGGATACGCAGTATTTT